This entry features one T cell receptor beta chain sequence. Its recognized antigen is unknown. Base qualities were left out, and no much larger clone turns up one base away. There are 14 amino acids in the CDR3, from cysteine to phenylalanine inclusive. Here the CDR3 DNA is all that survives: 42 bases in frame from base 1. The trim is 7 bases for V and 3 bases for J, with a gap of 13 bases between the germline ends. From a lookup of the germline V gene, CDR1 and CDR2 are SNHLY and FYNNEI. These data belong to a study of blood T cell repertoires in COVID-19 (dated by TCRdb to 2020 to 2021). Regarding the complete study: Samples from collaborators originated in the United States, Italy and Spain and spanned both the acute and convalescent phases of COVID-19. The sample metadata nearly always contained a de-identified subject ID, COVID-19 status, age in years and sex. Deeply sampled blood TCRbeta repertoires from subjects exposed to, actively infected with, or recovered from COVID-19 were included in the dataset. The repertoires were released in a freely available public database intended as a resource for research on the immune response to SARS-CoV-2. Where available, HLA class I and class II types were obtained from metadata supplied by the sample provider rather than from assay-based typing. The material from the prospective study consisted of cDNA or gDNA derived from T cells, B-cell-depleted T cells, or PBMCs. The samples were drawn from the first 160 participants of the ongoing ImmuneRACE study and from 950 to 1,500 subjects provided by 6 global collaborators.

Collaborating institutions collected whole blood in K2EDTA tubes following their own protocols. For TCRbeta analysis, collaborators shipped samples in one of three forms: frozen whole blood, isolated PBMCs, or DNA extracted from either of those sample types. TCRbeta CDR3 regions were amplified from genomic DNA by means of the immunoSEQ Assay, a bias-controlled multiplex PCR. Per the source publication's procedure: The number of nucleated cells in each sample was estimated from the amplification of reference gene primers within the assay. To quantify the absolute abundance of each unique TCRbeta CDR3 rearrangement, sequence reads were collapsed and filtered. For each sample, productive Simpson clonality was calculated as the square root of Simpson's diversity index over productive rearrangements. TCRdb provides this immuneACCESS table in a form limited to in-frame rearrangements. Some clones are lacking; in checked studies, under half of them reflect an unresolved V gene, and why the rest are absent is not known. V, J and clone size were drawn from that table, and D and trimming were deduced from the DNA. Present in this sample are about 89,000 clones, 87% of which were seen just once. The ten most abundant clones make up about 15% of the sample.

Results the study describes overall, beyond this receptor: The quantity of clinical and demographic metadata differed by source and by participant and was supplied without curation.

The chain is made from TRBV2 and TRBJ1-3; the D gene is unclear. The sample was peripheral blood. The clonotype comes from a male donor with acute or convalescent COVID-19. The CDR3 protein sequence reads: CASKEAVVGNTIYF. In nucleotide form, the sequence is TGTGCCAGCAAGGAGGCTGTGGTTGGAAACACCATATATTTT. Here the CDR3 is joined to the reference TRBV2 and TRBJ1-3 genes, and the full variable domain is: EPEVTQTPSHQVTQMGQEVILRCVPISNHLYFYWYRQILGQKVEFLVSFYNNEISEKSEIFDDQFSVERPDGSNFTLKIRSTKLEDSAMYFCASKEAVVGNTIYFGEGSWLTVV.